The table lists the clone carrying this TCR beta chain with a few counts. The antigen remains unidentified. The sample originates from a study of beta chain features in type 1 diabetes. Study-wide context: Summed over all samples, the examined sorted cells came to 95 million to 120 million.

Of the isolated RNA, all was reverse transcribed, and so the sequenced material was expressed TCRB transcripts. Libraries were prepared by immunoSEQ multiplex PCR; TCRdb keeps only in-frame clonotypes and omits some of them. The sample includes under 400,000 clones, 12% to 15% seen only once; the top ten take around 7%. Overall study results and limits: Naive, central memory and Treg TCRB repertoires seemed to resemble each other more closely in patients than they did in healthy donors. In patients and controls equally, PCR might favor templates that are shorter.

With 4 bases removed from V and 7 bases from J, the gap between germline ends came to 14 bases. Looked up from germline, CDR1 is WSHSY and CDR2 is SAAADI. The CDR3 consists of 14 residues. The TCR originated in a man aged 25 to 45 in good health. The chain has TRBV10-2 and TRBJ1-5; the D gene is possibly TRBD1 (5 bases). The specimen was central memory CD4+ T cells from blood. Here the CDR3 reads CASSGRGDRQPQHF. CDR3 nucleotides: TGCGCCAGCAGTGGGAGAGGGGACCGGCAGCCCCAGCATTTT.